The 23 T cell receptor beta chains in this list originate from one sample, sequenced in a study of T cells in Graves' hyperthyroidism and ophthalmopathy. Researchers amplified the TCR beta CDR3 regions from RNA transcripts. TCR CDR3 regions were first amplified by RT-PCR with HTBI primers. TCRdb reanalysed the multiplex PCR reads using MiXCR and keeps one entry per CDR3 protein. The sample records hundreds of thousands of distinct CDR3 sequences, more than 15% being singletons. The source material was blood. The receptor set was obtained from a woman aged 18-29 years with Graves' hyperthyroidism.

There are many counts of this clonotype. This chain joins TRBV12-3 or TRBV12-4 and TRBJ2-7, with D perhaps matching TRBD1 (5 bases). Trimming cost V 3 bases and J 6 bases, with 9 bases left between them. The CDR3 extends over 12 amino acids. The CDR3 sequence is CASSLDQGEQYF. Written as DNA, the CDR3 is TGTGCCAGCAGTTTGGACCAGGGCGAGCAGTACTTC.

This clonotype has at least ten counts. This chain connects TRBV24-1 to TRBJ2-1; possibly TRBD2 for D (6 bases). V shed 9 bases and J shed 7 bases, with 21 bases lying between them. The CDR3 extends over 15 amino acids. In germline, CDR1 is KGHDR, CDR2 SFDVKD. The CDR3 bases are TGTGCCACCGGAGGGAGATCCAGGGCGCCAAATGAGCAGTTCTTC. This gives the protein CATGGRSRAPNEQFF.

As concerns this clonotype: A read error may be the cause here, since a much bigger clone is one base away. This chain uses TRBV6-1 with TRBJ2-1; 9 bases align to TRBD2. V trimming: 1 base; J trimming: 12 bases; junction bases outside the gene matches: 10. The CDR3 runs 15 residues. Germline V gives CDR1 MNHNS, CDR2 SASEGT. The CDR3 DNA is TGTGCCAGCAGTGAAGGGGCTAGCGGGGCCCATTGGCAGTTCTTC. Protein product: CASSEGASGAHWQFF.

A few counts support this clonotype. This chain joins TRBV19 and TRBJ1-1; a weak D match, TRBD1 (5 bases). The CDR3 sequence is 13 residues long. CDR1 and CDR2 (germline): LNHDA, SQIVND (reference sequence). V shed 11 bases and J shed 0 bases, with 13 bases lying between them. The CDR3 spells CAAGGGMNTEAFF. CDR3 coding DNA: TGTGCCGCAGGCGGGGGGATGAACACTGAAGCTTTCTTT.

Comment on this clonotype: One base away lies a much larger clone, so this may be a sequencing read error. Because the CDR3's place on the DNA is in doubt, the DNA is left out and the CDR3 is given as listed by TCRdb. CDR3 sequence reads: CASSFAGGAYEQHF. This chain links TRBV7-9 with TRBJ2-7; the table's D gene call, TRBD2, was not cross checked with the DNA. The CDR3 totals 14 residues, both ends included. Looked up from germline, CDR1 is SEHNR and CDR2 is FQNEAQ (reference sequence).

The CDR3, as DNA: TGTGCCAGTAGTAAAGGGAGCCCCTACGAGCAGTACTTC. The encoded protein is CASSKGSPYEQYF. The rearrangement joins TRBV19 to TRBJ2-7, with a possible D match to TRBD2 (5 bases). Trimming stripped 4 bases from V and 2 bases from J, with 9 bases between. This CDR3 comprises 13 residues. Looked up from germline, CDR1 is LNHDA and CDR2 is SQIVND (reference sequence).

This clonotype was recorded at least ten times. The gene calls are TRBV7-2 and TRBJ1-5; D gene unclear. The CDR3 is 15 amino acids. V was cut by 1 base and J by 1 base, with 8 bases left in between. The germline V gene has CDR1 SGHTA and CDR2 FQGNSA. In DNA, the CDR3 is TGTGCCAGCAGCTTAGAGCAGATAAGCAATCAGCCCCAGCATTTT. Its protein product is CASSLEQISNQPQHF.

There are many counts of this clonotype. The chain couples TRBV2 to TRBJ2-1, with 10 bases identical to TRBD2. The CDR3 consists of 15 residues. CDR1 is SNHLY, CDR2 FYNNEI, per germline. V shed 6 bases and J 5 bases; nucleotides not matched to a gene: 7. CDR3 nucleotide sequence: TGTGCCAGCAGAGAGTGGCTAGCGGGAGACAATGAGCAGTTCTTC. As protein: CASREWLAGDNEQFF.

This clonotype was counted between two and nine times. The genes are TRBV6-1 and TRBJ1-5, with 8 bases that match TRBD1. The CDR3 contains 14 residues. The germline V gene encodes CDR1 MNHNS and CDR2 SASEGT. V lost 9 bases, J lost 7 bases, and 11 bases stayed unmatched. The CDR3 spells CASTHRGMGQPQHF. Here the CDR3 DNA reads TGTGCCAGTACACACAGGGGGATGGGACAGCCCCAGCATTTT.

Ten or more counts support this clonotype. V gene TRBV28 combines with J gene TRBJ2-5; TRBD2 matches at 11 bases. The CDR3 is 19 amino acids. V lost 3 bases and J lost 3; bases outside the gene matches: 15. The germline V gene has CDR1 MDHEN and CDR2 SYDVKM. DNA for the CDR3: TGTGCCAGCAGTTTGATAGGTCCCGGGGGGACTAGCGGAGAAGAGACCCAGTACTTC. Amino acid sequence: CASSLIGPGGTSGEETQYF.

This clonotype was seen ten or more times. The chain carries TRBV20-1 and TRBJ2-7; 9 bases map to TRBD2. This CDR3 spans 14 amino acids. The V gene's germline CDR1 is DFQATT and CDR2 SNEGSKA (reference sequence). V shed 1 base and J 5 bases; nucleotides not matched to a gene: 6. The CDR3 DNA reads TGCAGTGCTAGAGCCGCTAGCGGGGCACACGAGCAGTACTTC. It encodes CSARAASGAHEQYF.

This clonotype was detected many times. The J gene is TRBJ2-1, the V gene TRBV24-1; D remains unclear. This CDR3 has 15 residues. Trimming pared 2 bases from V and 1 base from J, leaving 8 bases between. Germline CDR1 is KGHDR and CDR2 is SFDVKD. In DNA, the CDR3 is TGTGCCACCAGTGATTCCTTCAGGTCCTACAATGAGCAGTTCTTC. Protein product: CATSDSFRSYNEQFF.

This rearrangement joins TRBV7-6 to TRBJ2-5; D is undetermined. The CDR3 is 14 residues long. Germline V gene data show CDR1 as SGHVS and CDR2 as FNYEAQ. V lost 1 base to trimming and J lost 2 bases, with 8 bases between them. For the CDR3, the DNA is TGTGCCAGCAGCTTAGGCCCCGTACAAGAGACCCAGTACTTC. Its translation: CASSLGPVQETQYF.

This clonotype was detected ten times or more. The chain couples TRBV29-1 to TRBJ1-1; tentative D call: TRBD1 (5 bases). V was trimmed by 2 bases and J by 1 base, leaving 8 bases between them. The germline CDR1 and CDR2 sequences are SQVTM and ANQGSEA. The CDR3 covers 13 residues. The CDR3 loop reads CSVEKTGNTEAFF. DNA of the CDR3: TGCAGCGTTGAAAAAACAGGGAACACTGAAGCTTTCTTT.

In this sample, this clonotype turned up many times. The chain carries TRBV7-6 and TRBJ2-1, with 12 bases that match TRBD2. From germline, CDR1 is SGHVS and CDR2 FNYEAQ. This CDR3 has 16 amino acids. Germline trimming cut 1 base from V and 9 bases from J; bases unmatched to any gene: 7. The CDR3 region has the DNA TGTGCCAGCAGCTTAGGGGCTAGCGGGAGGGCTGGTGAGCAGTTCTTC. This translates into CASSLGASGRAGEQFF.

The chain carries TRBV5-1 and TRBJ2-7; D is perhaps TRBD1 (5 bases). V shed 2 bases and J shed 0 bases, with 12 bases lying between them. This CDR3 region has 15 residues. Germline CDR1 is SGHRS and CDR2 is YFSETQ. CDR3 protein: CASSFQGTASYEQYF. The CDR3 DNA follows: TGCGCCAGCAGCTTCCAGGGCACCGCCTCCTACGAGCAGTACTTC.

This clonotype was counted a few times. The gene calls are TRBV2 and TRBJ2-7; TRBD2 matches 7 bases. The junction had 9 bases not matched to a gene; V was cut back by 4 bases and J by 3 bases. The germline V gene encodes CDR1 SNHLY and CDR2 FYNNEI. The CDR3 totals 15 residues. The CDR3 here is CASSGVASGDYEQYF. DNA of the CDR3: TGTGCCAGCAGTGGTGTAGCGAGCGGGGACTACGAGCAGTACTTC.

At least ten counts were recorded for this clonotype. The chain uses TRBV18 and TRBJ2-5, with 7 bases that match TRBD1. V lost 4 bases, J lost 3 bases, and 8 bases stayed unmatched. The CDR3 consists of 15 residues. The germline gives CDR1 KGHSH, CDR2 LQKENI. The chain's CDR3 is CASSRGQVSKETQYF. The CDR3, as DNA: TGTGCCAGCTCACGCGGACAGGTTTCTAAAGAGACCCAGTACTTC.

This clonotype was detected a few times. The V gene is TRBV10-3, the J gene TRBJ1-4, with D perhaps matching TRBD1 (5 bases). V was clipped by 11 bases and J by 3 bases, with 10 bases between them. The length of the CDR3 is 12 residues. Germline-derived CDR1 and CDR2 are ENHRY and SYGVKD. The DNA of the CDR3 is TGTGCCGCCCGGGGGGCTAATGAAAAACTGTTTTTT. Translation: CAARGANEKLFF.

Ten or more counts support this clonotype. The chain has TRBV12-3 or TRBV12-4 and TRBJ2-5, with TRBD1 identical over 8 bases. The CDR3 consists of 15 residues. V lost 6 bases and J lost 5; bases outside the gene matches: 11. The CDR3 DNA follows: TGTGCCAGCAGCAACCGTGCAGGGGGCCGGGAGACCCAGTACTTC. Translation gives CASSNRAGGRETQYF.

The gene calls are TRBV6-2 or TRBV6-3 and TRBJ2-1, with 10 bases lining up with TRBD2. The CDR3 is 14 amino acids. Germline CDR1 reads MNHEY; CDR2 reads SVGEGT. The V segment lost 7 bases and the J segment 5 bases; nucleotides outside the gene matches: 5. CDR3 DNA sequence: TGTGCCAGCACCCGGACTAGCGGAGACAATGAGCAGTTCTTC. It codes for CASTRTSGDNEQFF.

This clonotype was found many times. The V and J genes are TRBV7-2 and TRBJ1-2, with TRBD1 matching over 10 bases. V lost 3 bases and J lost 5; bases outside the gene matches: 6. The CDR3 is 15 amino acids. Germline V gives CDR1 SGHTA, CDR2 FQGNSA. The CDR3 coding sequence is TGTGCCAGCAGCTTCCGGGACAGGGGTTGGTATGGCTACACCTTC. This encodes CASSFRDRGWYGYTF.

There are a few counts of this clonotype. In DNA form, the CDR3 reads TGCAGTGCTAGTTCCGGGAACTACAATGAGCAGTTCTTC. It translates to CSASSGNYNEQFF. This sequence joins TRBV20-1 and TRBJ2-1, with D possibly matching TRBD2 (5 bases). The CDR3 is made up of 13 amino acids. Trimming left V 3 bases short and J 3 bases short, with 9 bases between. Germline assignment: CDR1 DFQATT and CDR2 SNEGSKA (reference sequence).